The T cell receptor beta chain described here comes from a study of post-analysis software for immune sequencing data. Study-wide background: Relapsing-remitting, secondary progressive and progressive-relapsing forms of multiple sclerosis all featured among disease courses.

Study-level findings and limits: Compared with controls, patients had more of roughly 5 TRBV segments, including TRBV5-6, TRBV5-1 and TRBV20-1.

In regard to this clonotype: The antigen is not known.

The CDR3 spans 14 residues. Germline V gene data show CDR1 as SGHRS and CDR2 as YFSETQ. The J segment lost 2 bases and the V segment lost 1 base, leaving 2 bases of the junction unmatched. Unique molecular identifiers featured in each of the TCR beta cDNA libraries. Yield was 500,000 to 600,000 cDNA molecules from around 1 to 9.1 million T cells. TCRdb called the PCR reads again in MiXCR, with one record for every CDR3 protein. The sample lists under 900,000 distinct CDR3 sequences; under 70% were seen once. The chain couples TRBV5-1 to TRBJ2-5; 7 bases are a match to TRBD2. The sequencing input was blood. This TCR came from a girl under 18 with multiple sclerosis. CDR3 sequence: CASSLPSGQETQYF. The CDR3 DNA reads TGCGCCAGCAGCTTGCCTAGCGGACAAGAGACCCAGTACTTC.